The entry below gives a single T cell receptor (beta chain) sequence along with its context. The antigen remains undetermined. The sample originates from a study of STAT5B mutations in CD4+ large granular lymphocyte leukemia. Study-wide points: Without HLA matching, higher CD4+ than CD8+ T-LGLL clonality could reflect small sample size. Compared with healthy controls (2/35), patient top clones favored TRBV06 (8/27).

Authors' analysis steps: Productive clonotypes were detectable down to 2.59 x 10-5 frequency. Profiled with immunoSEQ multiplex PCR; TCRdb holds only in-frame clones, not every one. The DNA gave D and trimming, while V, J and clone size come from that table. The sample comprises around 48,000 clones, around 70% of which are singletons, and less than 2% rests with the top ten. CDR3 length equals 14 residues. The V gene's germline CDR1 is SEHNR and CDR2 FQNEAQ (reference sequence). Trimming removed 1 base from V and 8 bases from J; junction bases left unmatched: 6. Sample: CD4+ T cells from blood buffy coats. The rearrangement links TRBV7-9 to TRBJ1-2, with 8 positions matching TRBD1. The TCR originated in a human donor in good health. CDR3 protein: CASSLGLTGAGYTF. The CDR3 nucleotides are TGTGCCAGCAGCTTAGGTCTGACAGGGGCCGGCTACACCTTC.